This T cell receptor beta chain was sequenced for a study of PD-1 blockade in classical Hodgkin lymphoma. Study-wide points: Relative to healthy donors, newly diagnosed patients reportedly had lower baseline TCR diversity, which was reported as lower still in relapsed/refractory patients.

V shed 5 bases, J shed 4 bases, and the junction held 4 bases outside the gene matches. The CDR3 runs to 13 residues. The germline CDR1 and CDR2 sequences are PRHDT and FYEKMQ (reference sequence). In regard to this clone: Its antigen remains unknown.

The time point denotes: newly diagnosed, previously untreated cHL patient sample. Magnetic negative selection of thawed PBMCs was the method by which CD4+ T cells were purified. Untreated, newly diagnosed classical Hodgkin lymphoma PBMCs were comparators. The data were produced by immunoSEQ multiplex PCR, yet TCRdb's version contains in-frame clones alone and is incomplete. The sample has about 15,000 clones; roughly 86% are singletons. Material: CD4+ T cells from blood. The sequence derives from a human donor with classical Hodgkin lymphoma. V and J are TRBV13 and TRBJ2-5, with 7 bases aligning to TRBD1. For the CDR3, the DNA is TGTGCCAGCAGCGCCCGACAGGGAGAGACCCAGTACTTC. Translation: CASSARQGETQYF.